Listed here are 4 T cell receptor beta chains from one sample, sequenced in a study of blood T cell repertoires in COVID-19. Some clones are missing from TCRdb's copy, which holds only in-frame ones; the method was immunoSEQ multiplex PCR. The table shows a few hundred thousand clones, with roughly 85% occurring only once. The sequenced sample was peripheral blood. These TCRs come from a woman in her late teens or twenties with acute or convalescent COVID-19.

V gene TRBV7-9 combines with J gene TRBJ2-4, with 9 positions matching TRBD1. The CDR3 sequence is 16 residues long. The ends lost 0 bases at V and 4 bases at J; junction bases unmatched: 4. Germline V CDR1 and CDR2: SEHNR, FQNEAQ (reference sequence). The CDR3 region is CASSLAWTGAKNIQYF. In nucleotides, the CDR3 is TGTGCCAGCAGCTTAGCATGGACAGGGGCGAAAAACATTCAGTACTTC.

V gene TRBV18 combines with J gene TRBJ1-6; possibly TRBD1 for D (6 bases). CDR3 length: 19 residues. The ends were cut back, 1 base at V and 0 bases at J, with 16 bases in the middle. Germline V gene lookup returns CDR1 KGHSH and CDR2 LQKENI. In DNA, the CDR3 is TGTGCCAGCTCACCACAATACAGGGTTGGTGTCTCCTATAATTCACCCCTCCACTTT. This codes for CASSPQYRVGVSYNSPLHF.

V gene TRBV5-1 combines with J gene TRBJ2-7; TRBD1 aligns across 8 bases. Per the germline V gene, CDR1 is SGHRS and CDR2 is YFSETQ. J gave up 1 base and V 1 base, and 7 bases lay outside the gene matches. This CDR3 is 16 amino acids long. The CDR3 spells CASSLLAGQVSYEQYF. CDR3 nucleotide sequence: TGCGCCAGCAGCTTGCTTGCGGGACAGGTATCCTACGAGCAGTACTTC.

The V and J genes are TRBV5-4 and TRBJ1-2; TRBD1 aligns across 9 bases. The trim removed 0 bases at V and 4 bases at J, leaving 4 bases unmatched. Germline V lookup: CDR1 SGHNT, CDR2 YYREEE (reference sequence). This CDR3 comprises 15 residues. CDR3 DNA: TGTGCCAGCAGCTTGGCCGGGACAGGGCGCTATGGCTACACCTTC. This codes for CASSLAGTGRYGYTF.